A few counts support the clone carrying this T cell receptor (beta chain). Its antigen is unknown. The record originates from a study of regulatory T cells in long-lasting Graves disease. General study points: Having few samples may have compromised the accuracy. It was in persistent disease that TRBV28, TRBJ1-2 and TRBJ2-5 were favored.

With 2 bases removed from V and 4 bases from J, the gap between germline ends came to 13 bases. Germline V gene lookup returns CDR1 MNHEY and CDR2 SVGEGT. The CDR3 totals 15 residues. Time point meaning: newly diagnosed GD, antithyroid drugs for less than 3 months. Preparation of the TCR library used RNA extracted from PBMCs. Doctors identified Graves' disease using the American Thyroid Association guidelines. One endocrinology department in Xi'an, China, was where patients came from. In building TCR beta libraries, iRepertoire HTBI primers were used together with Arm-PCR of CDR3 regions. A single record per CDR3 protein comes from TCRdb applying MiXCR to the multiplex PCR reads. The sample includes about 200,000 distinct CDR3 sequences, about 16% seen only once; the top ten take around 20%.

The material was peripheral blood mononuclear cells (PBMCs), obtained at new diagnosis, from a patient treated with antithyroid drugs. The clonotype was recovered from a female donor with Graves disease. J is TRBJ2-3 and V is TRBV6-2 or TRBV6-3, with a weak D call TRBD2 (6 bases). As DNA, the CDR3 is TGTGCCAGCAGTTACGGGGCGGGAAGGCCAGATACGCAGTATTTT. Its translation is CASSYGAGRPDTQYF.